This is a list of T cell receptor beta chains from one sample in a study of blood T cell repertoires in COVID-19. The method was immunoSEQ multiplex PCR; TCRdb's version includes in-frame clones alone and lacks a portion of them. The profile shows approximately 300,000 clones, about nine tenths of them singletons. Sequenced: peripheral blood. The receptors stem from a woman younger than 45 with COVID-19, enrolled during active disease. The CDR3 runs from the conserved cysteine through the conserved F or W. The D gene is left open where the match is weak. Not every row has a clone size; where given, it reads once, few, many or a size class.

CDR3nt | CDR3aa | v_gene | d_gene | abundance | j_gene
TGTGCCAGCAGTTACATGACAGGGGGGAACACTGAAGCTTTCTTT | CASSYMTGGNTEAFF | TRBV6-6 | TRBD1 | once | TRBJ1-1
TGCGCCAGCAGCCAAGATCTGAGGACAGTCGGGATCCATGGCTACACCTTC | CASSQDLRTVGIHGYTF | TRBV4-1 | NA | NA | TRBJ1-2
TGTGCCAGCAGTGAGGGGGGAGGAGGGAATGAAAAACTGTTTTTT | CASSEGGGGNEKLFF | TRBV25-1 | NA | once | TRBJ1-4
TGTGCCAGCAGCCTCGAATTGGGGTTGACAGGGGGCCGAGGCTACACCTTC | CASSLELGLTGGRGYTF | TRBV2 | TRBD1 | NA | TRBJ1-2
TGCGCCAGCAGCCAAGAGCCACAGGGGGGATCACCCCTCCACTTT | CASSQEPQGGSPLHF | TRBV4-1 | TRBD1 | NA | TRBJ1-6
TGTGCCAGCAGCCAAGCCCAAGACAGGGTCGGCTACACCTTC | CASSQAQDRVGYTF | TRBV3-1/TRBV3-2 | TRBD1 | NA | TRBJ1-2
TGTGCCAGCAGTTTCAATCGGGACAGGGGCTCACAGCCCCAGCATTTT | CASSFNRDRGSQPQHF | TRBV6-2/TRBV6-3 | TRBD1 | NA | TRBJ1-5
TGTGCCAGCAGCTTAGATGGGAGGCCTTTCTATGGCTACACCTTC | CASSLDGRPFYGYTF | TRBV11-3 | NA | NA | TRBJ1-2
TGTGCCAGCAGCTCTCCGAGCGGGGGGAGGAATGAGCAGTTCTTC | CASSSPSGGRNEQFF | TRBV11-1 | TRBD2 | NA | TRBJ2-1
TGTGCCAGCAGCCAGAGGGGACATGGGGACTATGGCTACACCTTC | CASSQRGHGDYGYTF | TRBV14 | NA | few | TRBJ1-2
TGTGCCAGCAGCGCAGCTCGGACTAGCGGGGGGAGGGTCGATACGCAGTATTTT | CASSAARTSGGRVDTQYF | TRBV9 | TRBD2 | NA | TRBJ2-3
TGTGCCAGCACCCACGGGGGCAATGAGCAGTTCTTC | CASTHGGNEQFF | TRBV6-5 | NA | NA | TRBJ2-1
TGTGCCAGCAGCCGACAGGGTTACACTGAAGCTTTCTTT | CASSRQGYTEAFF | TRBV7-2 | TRBD1 | NA | TRBJ1-1
TGCGCCAGCAGCCGTACTAGCTTGGGCACAGATACGCAGTATTTT | CASSRTSLGTDTQYF | TRBV5-1 | NA | NA | TRBJ2-3
TGTGCCAGTAGTCGGTCTTCCCTCTACGAGCAGTACTTC | CASSRSSLYEQYF | TRBV19 | NA | NA | TRBJ2-7
TGCAGCGTTAACACCAGGGGCAACTATGGCTACACCTTC | CSVNTRGNYGYTF | TRBV29-1 | NA | NA | TRBJ1-2
TGTGCCAGCATCCATATTCTCAGTCAGCCCCAGCATTTT | CASIHILSQPQHF | TRBV12-3/TRBV12-4 | NA | few | TRBJ1-5
TGTGCCAGCAGTTTATGGTTAGGCAGGGACTACATGAACACTGAAGCTTTCTTT | CASSLWLGRDYMNTEAFF | TRBV28 | NA | NA | TRBJ1-1
TGTGCCAGTAGGCCCAGCGCCTATAATTCACCCCTCCACTTT | CASRPSAYNSPLHF | TRBV19 | NA | NA | TRBJ1-6
TGTGCTAGTGGTTTGGATGGGAGTGGCTACACCTTC | CASGLDGSGYTF | TRBV12-5 | NA | NA | TRBJ1-2
TGTGCCAGCAGCTTAAATGAGGGATGGGGCGAGCAGTACTTC | CASSLNEGWGEQYF | TRBV7-6 | NA | NA | TRBJ2-7
TGTGCCAGCAAGGCAGGGGGAAATAGCAATCAGCCCCAGCATTTT | CASKAGGNSNQPQHF | TRBV28 | TRBD1 | NA | TRBJ1-5
TGCGCCAGCAGTGCGGCGGGATCGGAGAATGAGCAGTTCTTC | CASSAAGSENEQFF | TRBV10-1 | NA | NA | TRBJ2-1
TGTGCCAGCAGGTGGCATGAAGATCAGCCCCAGCATTTT | CASRWHEDQPQHF | TRBV2 | NA | NA | TRBJ1-5
TGTGCCAGCAGCCAAGGAGAGGGCCTCTACAATGAGCAGTTCTTC | CASSQGEGLYNEQFF | TRBV3-1/TRBV3-2 | NA | NA | TRBJ2-1
TGCAGCGTTGAAGTTGGGCAGGGTGAAGCTTTCTTT | CSVEVGQGEAFF | TRBV29-1 | NA | NA | TRBJ1-1
TGTGCCAGCAGACCACTCACCAGGACAGGGGATAACTATGGCTACACCTTC | CASRPLTRTGDNYGYTF | TRBV11-2 | TRBD1 | NA | TRBJ1-2
TGTGCCAGCAGGGGGACAATGTTAGCTTGGGAGCAGTACTTC | CASRGTMLAWEQYF | TRBV2 | NA | NA | TRBJ2-7
TGTGCCAGTAGTCCCCCGGGACAGGGGGGCACCGGGGAGCTGTTTTTT | CASSPPGQGGTGELFF | TRBV19 | TRBD1 | NA | TRBJ2-2
TGTGCCAGCAGCTTTAGCGGGGTCCGGAAAGAGACCCAGTACTTC | CASSFSGVRKETQYF | TRBV5-4 | TRBD2 | NA | TRBJ2-5
TGCGCCAGCAGCTTGGAAGGGACACCAAACACCGGGGAGCTGTTTTTT | CASSLEGTPNTGELFF | TRBV5-1 | NA | NA | TRBJ2-2
TGTGCCAGTAGTACCGACGCGGGGCTCGGTGAAGCTTTCTTT | CASSTDAGLGEAFF | TRBV19 | NA | few | TRBJ1-1
TGCGCCAGCAGCTTCGGGACAGACTATATGGCCGGGGAGACCCAGTACTTC | CASSFGTDYMAGETQYF | TRBV5-1 | TRBD1 | NA | TRBJ2-5
TGTGCCAGCAGCTTGACCTTGAGTTATAGCACAGATACGCAGTATTTT | CASSLTLSYSTDTQYF | TRBV5-6 | NA | NA | TRBJ2-3
TGTGCCAGCAGCTTACGGACAGGGGTTACTAATGAAAAACTGTTTTTT | CASSLRTGVTNEKLFF | TRBV3-1/TRBV3-2 | TRBD1 | NA | TRBJ1-4
TGTGCCAGCAGTGACTTGACAGGGGGTGGCTACACCTTC | CASSDLTGGGYTF | TRBV6-4 | TRBD1 | NA | TRBJ1-2
TGTGCCAGCAGCTTAATGTCAGAAGACATGGAGCAGTTCTTC | CASSLMSEDMEQFF | TRBV7-8 | NA | NA | TRBJ2-1
TGTGCCACCAGTCGGGACACCTACAATGAGCAGTTCTTC | CATSRDTYNEQFF | TRBV24-1 | NA | NA | TRBJ2-1
TGCAGCGTTGAAACCCCGGGGTGGGGCACCGGGGAGCTGTTTTTT | CSVETPGWGTGELFF | TRBV29-1 | NA | NA | TRBJ2-2
TGTGCCATCAGTGAACAGGGGAGCTATGGCTACACCTTC | CAISEQGSYGYTF | TRBV10-3 | TRBD1 | NA | TRBJ1-2
TGTGCCAGCAGAGCTTACAGGGGGGGCACTGAAGCTTTCTTT | CASRAYRGGTEAFF | TRBV3-1/TRBV3-2 | TRBD1 | NA | TRBJ1-1
TGTGCCACCAGTGAACAGGTCTATGGCTACACCTTC | CATSEQVYGYTF | TRBV24-1 | NA | NA | TRBJ1-2
TGTGCCAGCAGCCAAGAAGAGGGGGGGATCTATGGCTACACCTTC | CASSQEEGGIYGYTF | TRBV4-2 | NA | NA | TRBJ1-2
TGCGCCAGCAGCCAAGAAGAATCGGTTAGCTCCTATAATTCACCCCTCCACTTT | CASSQEESVSSYNSPLHF | TRBV4-3 | NA | NA | TRBJ1-6
TGTGCCTGGAGCGGGAAGGAGGACTATGGCTACACCTTC | CAWSGKEDYGYTF | TRBV30 | NA | NA | TRBJ1-2
TGTGCCAGCAGTTCTAACAGGGGCACCGGGGAGCTGTTTTTT | CASSSNRGTGELFF | TRBV11-3 | TRBD1 | NA | TRBJ2-2
TGCGCCAGCAGCTTGGATGGGGGCATGAACACTGAAGCTTTCTTT | CASSLDGGMNTEAFF | TRBV5-1 | NA | NA | TRBJ1-1
TGTGCCAGCAGCCCCAGGGGGCGCGAGGCAGATACGCAGTATTTT | CASSPRGREADTQYF | TRBV7-9 | TRBD1 | NA | TRBJ2-3
TGTGCCAGCAGGTTTACAGGAGACGTGAGAGGCTACACCTTC | CASRFTGDVRGYTF | TRBV6-5 | NA | NA | TRBJ1-2
TGTGCCACCAGTGATACTAGGGTAGGAGAGACCCAGTACTTC | CATSDTRVGETQYF | TRBV24-1 | NA | NA | TRBJ2-5
TGTGCCAGCAGCCCTTACACGTTGTGGCCTGATGAAAAACTGTTTTTT | CASSPYTLWPDEKLFF | TRBV7-6 | NA | once | TRBJ1-4